This T cell receptor (beta chain) stems from a study of blood T cell repertoires in COVID-19. Study-wide context: There were acute and convalescent COVID-19 samples, and they came from the United States, Italy and Spain. T cells, B-cell-depleted T cells, or PBMCs provided the cDNA or gDNA that served as material.

Original data processing: Amplifying reference gene primers gave estimates of nucleated cell counts. Assay: immunoSEQ multiplex PCR; the TCRdb copy retains only in-frame clones and omits some. The V and J calls and clone size were taken over from that table, and D and trimming were inferred from the DNA. The repertoire holds over 300,000 clones, with about 84% as singletons. This clone was seen a handful of times. Trimming took 0 bases from V and 5 from J; bases not matched to a gene: 2. The germline gives CDR1 SGHRS, CDR2 YFSETQ. The CDR3 extends over 16 amino acids. The TCR comes from a woman in her fifties or sixties with acute or convalescent COVID-19. Sequencing was performed on peripheral blood. The chain is built from TRBV5-1 and TRBJ2-1, with TRBD2 identical over 13 bases. CDR3 amino acids: CASSLGGLAGHNEQFF. CDR3 in DNA: TGCGCCAGCAGCTTGGGGGGACTAGCGGGACACAATGAGCAGTTCTTC.